This T cell receptor (beta chain) is from a study of OX40 agonist ivuxolimab in advanced cancers. Whole-study context: From about 23 to 85 years was the age range, with a mean of around 54 years, and around 84% were male. Partial responses were achieved by three patients: one hepatocellular carcinoma, two cutaneous melanoma.

TCRdb keeps only in-frame clones here, not all; method: immunoSEQ multiplex PCR. The sample includes about 70,000 clones, approximately 89% of them seen just once. Study observations and caveats: Which antigen the expanded peripheral T cells recognized is unknown.

At cycle 4 day 1, cycle 7 day 1, and baseline, blood was sampled. A note on this clone: Antigen: not known.

This CDR3 is built from 13 residues. Germline V gene data show CDR1 as SGHDN and CDR2 as FVKESK. Trimming pared 1 base from V and 9 bases from J, leaving 13 bases between. The chain is built from TRBV14 and TRBJ2-7; D perhaps matches TRBD2 (5 bases). This TCR was recovered from an adult with an advanced solid tumor such as melanoma, head and neck, liver or kidney cancer. The material sequenced was CD4+ or CD8+ T cells sorted from blood, taken in a trial of the OX40 agonist ivuxolimab. CDR3 DNA sequence: TGTGCCAGCAGCCAAGCCCGGGGTTTGGGGCAGTACTTC. It encodes CASSQARGLGQYF.